This TCR beta chain was obtained from a study of T cells after posttransplantation cyclophosphamide. CDR1 and CDR2 (germline): LNHDA, SQIVND (reference sequence). V shed 6 bases and J shed 9 bases, with 13 bases lying between them. This CDR3 is 12 amino acids long. This table comes from immunoSEQ multiplex PCR, and its TCRdb copy is limited to in-frame clones, with some not included. The sample includes about 6,800 clones, more than 80% of them seen just once. A marrow graft followed busulfan-fludarabine conditioning, with cyclophosphamide on days +3 and +4. The chain couples TRBV19 to TRBJ2-3, with a weak D call TRBD2 (6 bases). The sequence came from a male patient aged 55 to 70 who received an allogeneic stem cell transplant from a related donor and was CMV-positive. The graft donor may have contributed some T cells. Specimen: CD8+ T cells sorted from blood, collected after allogeneic stem cell transplant with posttransplant cyclophosphamide. CDR3 residues: CASSGGASTQYF. The CDR3 DNA reads TGTGCCAGTAGCGGGGGTGCGAGCACGCAGTATTTT.